This T cell receptor (beta chain) was documented in a study of identical twins. This clonotype was picked up many times. V shed 0 bases, J shed 8 bases, and the junction held 3 bases outside the gene matches. Germline V gene lookup returns CDR1 SGHRS and CDR2 YFSETQ. The CDR3 covers 13 residues. One entry per CDR3 protein, called by TCRdb with MiXCR from the 5' RACE reads. The repertoire has hundreds of thousands of distinct CDR3 sequences, under 10% of them found once; the top ten carry less than 2%. In addition, the sample was reused for a study of yellow fever vaccine responses in identical twins.

Input material: memory (CD45RO+) T cells sorted from blood. The TCR was taken from a young woman in good health. The genes are TRBV5-1 and TRBJ1-1; TRBD1 agrees at 8 bases. The CDR3 DNA sequence: TGCGCCAGCAGCTTGGAGCGGGACAGGGAAGCTTTCTTT. Protein sequence: CASSLERDREAFF.